This T cell receptor beta chain was identified in a study of blood T cell repertoires in COVID-19 (dated by TCRdb to about 2020). Context from the whole study: Samples from collaborators originated in the United States, Italy and Spain and spanned both the acute and convalescent phases of COVID-19. Sample metadata almost always included a de-identified subject ID, COVID-19 status, age in years and sex. The material from the prospective study consisted of cDNA or gDNA derived from T cells, B-cell-depleted T cells, or PBMCs. The samples were drawn from the first 160 participants of the ongoing ImmuneRACE study and from more than 1,000 subjects provided by 6 global collaborators. The dataset comprised deeply sampled blood TCRbeta repertoires from subjects exposed to, actively infected with, or recovered from COVID-19. The repertoires were made available in a free public database intended to serve as a resource for research on the immune response to SARS-CoV-2. Where available, HLA class I and class II types were obtained from metadata supplied by the sample provider rather than from assay-based typing.

TCRbeta CDR3 regions were amplified from genomic DNA using the immunoSEQ Assay, a bias-controlled multiplex PCR. Under the source paper's analysis protocol: The number of nucleated cells in each sample was estimated from the amplification of reference gene primers within the assay. To quantify the absolute abundance of each unique TCRbeta CDR3 rearrangement, sequence reads were collapsed and filtered. For each sample, productive Simpson clonality was calculated as the square root of Simpson's diversity index across productive rearrangements. Sourced from immuneACCESS, this table was stored by TCRdb with only in-frame sequences that have V and J called. A share of the clones is absent; for the studies checked, an unresolved V gene accounts for under half, and the remainder has no known explanation. That table supplies the V and J calls and clone size; D and trimming were determined from the DNA. In this sample the table shows under 450,000 clones, about 90% of which occur a single time. The ten largest account for 3% of the sample.

Looking up the germline V gene yields CDR1 SGHDT and CDR2 YYEEEE. Relative to germline, V is missing 3 bases and J is missing 4 bases, with 13 bases of the junction outside any gene match. The CDR3 runs 16 residues from the cysteine to the phenylalanine. CDR3 DNA is the only sequence kept; it has 48 bases, read in frame from the first base. What the authors observed across the whole study: Clinical and demographic metadata were provided uncurated, with the amount varying by source and participant.

On this clone: It lacks a known antigen. No base qualities exist here, and no much larger clone lies one base off it.

Participants in the prospective study were enrolled through a virtual design, were aged roughly 18 to 100 years, and lived in roughly 25 United States geographic areas. To assign participants to cohorts, the prospective study relied on clinical history that participants themselves reported in a screening survey and a study questionnaire. Recovered participants in ImmuneRACE Cohort 3 were defined by two consecutive negative NP/OP PCR tests, clearance by a healthcare professional, or resolution of symptoms. Each participant in the prospective study had whole blood, serum and a nasopharyngeal or oropharyngeal swab collected by mobile phlebotomists. Participants in the prospective study had the option to provide additional blood draws and questionnaires over a roughly 2-month period. Before DNA extraction, blood samples from the prospective study were shipped at room temperature or frozen.

The V gene is TRBV5-6 and the J gene is TRBJ2-7; 7 junctional bases match TRBD1. This TCR was sampled from a woman between 25 and 40 years old who had recovered from COVID-19. Sample: PBMCs or T cells enriched from blood (not recorded which). The CDR3 reads CASSWETGTDVYEQYF. The DNA is TGTGCCAGCAGCTGGGAGACCGGGACAGACGTTTACGAGCAGTACTTC.